The next 30 T cell receptor beta chains were all read from a single sample in a study of CD8 T cells in ankylosing spondylitis. Study-wide results and caveats: There was a TCR beta motif, made of roughly eight highly homologous variants, that appeared characteristic of ankylosing spondylitis blood.

TCRdb re-called the 5' RACE reads through MiXCR, storing one row per CDR3 protein. The sample holds 200,000 to 250,000 distinct CDR3 sequences, 5.5% to 7.5% seen once. Their antigens remain unidentified. The sample comprised blood, either unsorted or a sorted T cell fraction (not recorded which). These receptors were taken from a male donor with ankylosing spondylitis.

CDR3 in amino acids: CASGSWPQETQYF. CDR3 coding DNA: TGTGCCAGCGGCTCATGGCCCCAAGAGACCCAGTACTTC. This sequence joins TRBV5-5 and TRBJ2-5; D call uncertain. Germline CDR1 and CDR2: SGHKS and YYEKEE (reference sequence). This CDR3 region has 13 residues. V gave up 7 bases and J gave up 1 base, with 11 bases separating them.

In its sample, this clonotype was seen many times. V is TRBV6-6 and J is TRBJ2-6; TRBD1 aligns across 10 bases. Per the germline V gene, CDR1 is MNHNY and CDR2 is SVGAGI (reference sequence). V lost 6 bases and J lost 17; bases outside the gene matches: 10. The CDR3 runs 13 residues. The CDR3 nucleotides read TGTGCCAGCAGCAGGGACAGGGGAGTAGGGATGACTTTC. It yields the protein CASSRDRGVGMTF.

This rearrangement joins TRBV27 to TRBJ2-7; D unclear. Germline V gene lookup returns CDR1 MNHEY and CDR2 SMNVEV (reference sequence). V gave up 4 bases and J gave up 3 bases, with 10 bases separating them. This CDR3 region has 13 residues. The CDR3 DNA reads TGTGCCAGCAGTTCCCCGAGAATCTACGAGCAGTACTTC. Residues: CASSSPRIYEQYF.

This clonotype was counted at least ten times. The chain links TRBV21-1 to TRBJ1-5. TRBV21-1 is annotated as a pseudogene. The CDR3 totals 13 residues. The chain's CDR3 is CASSKVMHQPQHF. CDR3 nucleotides: TGTGCCAGCAGCAAAGTGATGCATCAGCCCCAGCATTTT.

The rearrangement links TRBV11-1 to TRBJ2-3; D possibly corresponds to TRBD2 (6 bases). From germline, CDR1 is SGHAT and CDR2 FQDESV (reference sequence). This CDR3 spans 18 amino acids. Trimming stripped 4 bases from V and 2 bases from J, with 22 bases between. The CDR3 sequence: CASSSSGVAVEYTDTQYF. As DNA, the CDR3 is TGTGCCAGCAGCTCCTCGGGGGTAGCGGTGGAATACACAGATACGCAGTATTTT.

This clonotype was recorded many times. The chain couples TRBV5-1 to TRBJ2-7, with 9 bases identical to TRBD1. The germline gives CDR1 SGHRS, CDR2 YFSETQ. This CDR3 has 13 residues. The ends lost 2 bases at V and 4 bases at J; junction bases unmatched: 1. CDR3 protein: CASSLQGAYEQYF. The CDR3 nucleotides are TGCGCCAGCAGCTTACAGGGGGCGTACGAGCAGTACTTC.

This clonotype came up many times. This chain links TRBV12-3 or TRBV12-4 with TRBJ2-1; 11 bases line up with TRBD2. The CDR3 has 16 residues. After removal of 2 bases from V and 4 bases from J, the junction contained 4 bases not matched to a gene. The CDR3 spells CASSLPTSGAYNEQFF. The CDR3, as DNA: TGTGCCAGCAGTTTACCGACTAGCGGGGCTTACAATGAGCAGTTCTTC.

This clonotype occurred many times. The V call is TRBV12-3 or TRBV12-4, the J call TRBJ2-1; D may be TRBD1 (6 bases). The CDR3 has 14 amino acids. V was cut by 7 bases and J by 10 bases, with 20 bases left in between. CDR3 loop: CASNLRGDLEEQFF. The CDR3 DNA follows: TGTGCCAGCAACCTCAGGGGAGATCTTGAGGAGCAGTTCTTC.

This clonotype was counted only a few times. V usage is TRBV12-3 or TRBV12-4 and J usage is TRBJ2-7; no clear D gene. Trimming removed 4 bases at V and 2 bases at J, with 9 bases between. The CDR3 totals 13 residues. The DNA of the CDR3 is TGTGCCAGCAGTTCGCCACTGACCTACGAGCAGTACTTC. This translates into CASSSPLTYEQYF.

This clonotype was seen ten or more times. The rearrangement joins TRBV10-3 to TRBJ1-5; D is uncertain. The CDR3 has 15 amino acids. Trimming pared 0 bases from V and 3 bases from J, leaving 9 bases between. Germline CDR1 reads ENHRY; CDR2 reads SYGVKD. Written as DNA, the CDR3 is TGTGCCATCAGTGAGTCGGGTGGGTTCAATCAGCCCCAGCATTTT. Amino acids: CAISESGGFNQPQHF.

There are a few counts of this clonotype. The genes are TRBV19 and TRBJ1-1; no reliable D call. Per the germline V gene, CDR1 is LNHDA and CDR2 is SQIVND (reference sequence). The CDR3 has 13 amino acids. Trimming stripped 3 bases from V and 6 bases from J, with 11 bases between. The CDR3 sequence is CASSMALGAEAFF. The CDR3 DNA sequence: TGTGCCAGTAGTATGGCCCTCGGCGCTGAAGCTTTCTTT.

This clonotype was observed many times. The chain carries TRBV6-4 and TRBJ2-7; 13 positions match TRBD2. The CDR3 has 18 residues. Germline-derived CDR1 and CDR2 are MRHNA and SNTAGT. V trimming: 0 bases; J trimming: 4 bases; junction bases outside the gene matches: 9. The CDR3 spells CASSDSRLAGGSSYEQYF. The CDR3 region has the DNA TGTGCCAGCAGTGACTCGAGACTAGCGGGAGGCTCCTCGTACGAGCAGTACTTC.

This clonotype was counted many times. This chain links TRBV27 with TRBJ2-5; D possibly corresponds to TRBD2 (6 bases). There are 14 residues in the CDR3. V was trimmed by 5 bases and J by 5 bases, leaving 15 bases between them. Germline V lookup: CDR1 MNHEY, CDR2 SMNVEV (reference sequence). This CDR3 is CASSPGTLPETQYF. For the CDR3, the DNA is TGTGCCAGCAGTCCAGGGACTCTACCGGAGACCCAGTACTTC.

This clonotype was picked up many times. The chain couples TRBV5-1 to TRBJ2-1; D perhaps matches TRBD1 (6 bases). Germline CDR1 reads SGHRS; CDR2 reads YFSETQ. Trimming pared 2 bases from V and 8 bases from J, leaving 17 bases between. This CDR3 has 15 residues. The CDR3 DNA reads as TGCGCCAGCAGCTTTCGGCAGGGGCGACGCGATGAGCAGTTCTTC. Translation: CASSFRQGRRDEQFF.

This clonotype has a count of ten or more. This sequence joins TRBV27 and TRBJ1-2; no clear D gene. This CDR3 is built from 16 residues. Germline-derived CDR1 and CDR2 are MNHEY and SMNVEV (reference sequence). Trimming removed 0 bases at V and 0 bases at J, with 11 bases between. CDR3 nucleotides: TGTGCCAGCAGTTTATCGAACACAGAAGCTAACTATGGCTACACCTTC. This codes for CASSLSNTEANYGYTF.

The gene calls are TRBV29-1 and TRBJ1-2, with D unresolved. The V end was cut by 5 bases, the J end by 3 bases, with 4 bases between. Germline V gene data show CDR1 as SQVTM and CDR2 as ANQGSEA. The CDR3 is made up of 10 amino acids. The CDR3 coding sequence is TGCAGCGTTACAGACTATGGCTACACCTTC. Protein product: CSVTDYGYTF.

This clonotype was picked up many times. The gene calls are TRBV19 and TRBJ1-5, with D possibly being TRBD1 (6 bases). Looked up from germline, CDR1 is LNHDA and CDR2 is SQIVND (reference sequence). This CDR3 is 14 amino acids long. V was trimmed by 3 bases and J by 3 bases, leaving 9 bases between them. The CDR3 spells CASSIRDNNQPQHF. In DNA form, the CDR3 reads TGTGCCAGTAGTATCAGGGACAACAATCAGCCCCAGCATTTT.

This clonotype was recorded at least ten times. The V gene is TRBV5-1, the J gene TRBJ2-2; D gene uncertain. The CDR3 is 15 amino acids. Germline CDR1 is SGHRS and CDR2 is YFSETQ. V was cut by 5 bases and J by 4 bases, with 15 bases left in between. The CDR3 is CASSPTRKATGELFF. CDR3 coding DNA: TGCGCCAGCAGTCCGACCCGAAAGGCCACCGGGGAGCTGTTTTTT.

This clonotype was seen at least ten times. The chain has TRBV29-1 and TRBJ1-2, with D unclear. CDR3 length: 13 residues. Germline CDR1 and CDR2: SQVTM and ANQGSEA. Trimming removed 0 bases at V and 8 bases at J, with 13 bases between. The CDR3 nucleotides are TGCAGCGTTGAAGATCGGTTGCAGGCCGGCTACACCTTC. It specifies CSVEDRLQAGYTF.

As to this clonotype: This may be a read error, as it is one base from a much larger clone. This CDR3 is missing its conserved last phenylalanine or tryptophan, likely due to a read error. J is TRBJ2-1 and V is TRBV28; TRBD1 might be the D (6 bases). Deletions cut 6 bases from V and 0 bases from J, with 12 bases between. This CDR3 spans 15 amino acids. Germline lookup yields CDR1 MDHEN and CDR2 SYDVKM. Here the CDR3 DNA reads TGTGCCAGCAGCACCCAGGGGAACTCCTACAATGAGCAGTTCTTA. Encoded protein: CASSTQGNSYNEQFL.

This clonotype was counted ten times or more. The chain is built from TRBV11-2 and TRBJ2-1, with D tentatively TRBD1 (6 bases). Trimming removed 5 bases at V and 5 bases at J, with 22 bases between. The germline CDR1 and CDR2 sequences are SGHAT and FQNNGV. The CDR3 length is 17 residues. CDR3 residues: CASSPLPGTKGDNEQFF. DNA for the CDR3: TGTGCCAGCAGCCCCCTCCCCGGGACAAAGGGAGACAATGAGCAGTTCTTC.

This clonotype was observed at least ten times. J is TRBJ2-7 and V is TRBV7-9; 10 bases are shared with TRBD2. The V segment lost 5 bases and the J segment 5 bases; nucleotides outside the gene matches: 6. Germline V gene sequence: CDR1 SEHNR, CDR2 FQNEAQ (reference sequence). The CDR3 runs 14 residues. CDR3 loop: CASSTTSGAHEQYF. In DNA form, the CDR3 reads TGTGCCAGCAGCACCACTAGCGGGGCGCACGAGCAGTACTTC.

J is TRBJ1-1 and V is TRBV19; 7 positions match TRBD1. Germline V CDR1 and CDR2: LNHDA, SQIVND (reference sequence). V gave up 7 bases and J gave up 1 base; unmatched junction bases: 15. The CDR3 runs to 17 residues. The CDR3, as DNA: TGTGCCAGTACCCCCCGAAGGATTGGGACAGCGAACACTGAAGCTTTCTTT. Translated: CASTPRRIGTANTEAFF. The whole variable domain, remainder taken from reference TRBV19 and TRBJ1-1, is DGGITQSPKYLFRKEGQNVTLSCEQNLNHDAMYWYRQDPGQGLRLIYYSQIVNDFQKGDIAEGYSVSREKKESFPLTVTSAQKNPTAFYLCASTPRRIGTANTEAFFGQGTRLTVV.

The CDR3 sequence is CASSLSRTGMGPEQFF. CDR3 nucleotides: TGCGCCAGCAGCCTCTCAAGGACAGGGATGGGTCCTGAGCAGTTCTTC. The gene calls are TRBV4-1 and TRBJ2-1; TRBD1 matches 8 bases. The trim removed 4 bases at V and 9 bases at J, leaving 14 bases unmatched. Germline V lookup: CDR1 MGHRA, CDR2 YSYEKL. This CDR3 comprises 16 residues.

This clonotype occurred many times. The chain has TRBV5-1 and TRBJ1-2; D ambiguous. V lost 3 bases and J lost 8, with 11 bases in between. This CDR3 region has 12 residues. Germline CDR1 is SGHRS and CDR2 is YFSETQ. This CDR3 is CASSSGPSGYTF. CDR3 sequence (DNA): TGCGCCAGCAGCTCCGGACCATCAGGCTACACCTTC.

This clonotype was observed many times. As DNA, the CDR3 is TGTGCCATCAGTTCGGGCGACTTCTCTAACTATGGCTACACCTTC. Translated, it gives CAISSGDFSNYGYTF. The chain couples TRBV10-3 to TRBJ1-2; the D is unclear. V lost 5 bases and J 0 bases, leaving 13 bases between the germline ends. There are 15 residues in the CDR3. The V gene's germline CDR1 is ENHRY and CDR2 SYGVKD.

This chain links TRBV12-3 or TRBV12-4 with TRBJ1-2; D remains ambiguous. This CDR3 contains 13 residues. The V end lost 3 bases, the J end lost 4 bases, and 9 bases lay between the germline ends. The CDR3, as DNA: TGTGCCAGCAGTTTGAGCACCTTCTATGGCTACACCTTC. Protein: CASSLSTFYGYTF.

This clonotype was found many times. This chain uses TRBV9 with TRBJ1-1; 7 bases fit TRBD1. The germline gives CDR1 SGDLS, CDR2 YYNGEE. This CDR3 has 16 residues. V shed 3 bases, J shed 1 base, and the junction held 9 bases outside the gene matches. The CDR3 bases are TGTGCCAGCAGCGAGGTACAGGGGCCTCCGAACACTGAAGCTTTCTTT. Protein: CASSEVQGPPNTEAFF.

This clonotype was observed at least ten times. The chain recombines TRBV6-2 or TRBV6-3 with TRBJ2-7, with 11 bases identical to TRBD2. There are 15 residues in the CDR3. The V segment lost 6 bases and the J segment 3 bases; nucleotides outside the gene matches: 7. CDR1 and CDR2 (germline): MNHEY, SVGEGT. Written as DNA, the CDR3 is TGTGCCAGCAGACCGACTAGCGGGATTTTCTACGAGCAGTACTTC. It translates to CASRPTSGIFYEQYF.

The chain joins TRBV6-5 to TRBJ2-7; 7 nucleotides align to TRBD1. The V segment lost 2 bases and the J segment 7 bases; nucleotides outside the gene matches: 20. CDR3 length: 18 amino acids. Germline V gene lookup returns CDR1 MNHEY and CDR2 SVGAGI. The CDR3 sequence: CASSYLIDRDRRYREQYF. The CDR3 DNA follows: TGTGCCAGCAGTTACCTTATCGACAGGGACCGGCGGTATCGGGAGCAGTACTTC.